These 32 T cell receptor beta chains originate from one sample sequenced in a study of cytomegalovirus exposure and HLA in healthy donors. The PCR used 60 Vbeta and 13 Jbeta primers. Profiled with immunoSEQ multiplex PCR; TCRdb holds only in-frame clones, not every one. The sample yields fewer than 200,000 clones, roughly 85% seen once. The sample consisted of PBMCs. These receptors were taken from a woman in her fifties or sixties in good health and CMV-seronegative.

CDR3 in DNA: TGTGCCAGCACGGGGAGACGGTACGAGCAGTACTTC. Its protein product is CASTGRRYEQYF. The gene calls are TRBV6-5 and TRBJ2-7; a weak D match, TRBD2 (5 bases). Germline assignment: CDR1 MNHEY and CDR2 SVGAGI. CDR3 size: 12 residues. V was shortened by 7 bases and J by 4 bases, with 11 bases between the two germline ends.

This clone was found once. J is TRBJ2-7 and V is TRBV2, with 9 bases aligning to TRBD1. CDR1 is SNHLY and CDR2 is FYNNEI in the germline V gene. The CDR3 consists of 14 residues. V lost 4 bases to trimming and J lost 2 bases; unmatched junction nucleotides: 3. The CDR3 DNA is TGTGCCAGCAGTGTGACAGGGGGTACCTACGAGCAGTACTTC. Its translation: CASSVTGGTYEQYF.

The J gene is TRBJ2-1, the V gene TRBV2, with D tentatively TRBD2 (8 bases). The ends were cut back, 5 bases at V and 7 bases at J, with 27 bases in the middle. CDR3 length: 18 residues. Germline V gives CDR1 SNHLY, CDR2 FYNNEI. The CDR3 loop is CASSLQGIGRGVKNEQFF. The CDR3 region has the DNA TGTGCCAGCAGTTTACAGGGGATAGGGCGGGGGGTCAAGAATGAGCAGTTCTTC.

The chain is built from TRBV7-9 and TRBJ2-7; 12 bases are a match to TRBD2. The V gene end was trimmed by 0 bases and the J gene end by 5 bases; junction bases not matched to a gene: 8. The CDR3 covers 17 residues. Germline lookup yields CDR1 SEHNR and CDR2 FQNEAQ (reference sequence). CDR3 nucleotide sequence: TGTGCCAGCAGCTTAGCGCCTAGCGGGAGGGCCGTCGACGAGCAGTACTTC. This sequence encodes CASSLAPSGRAVDEQYF. The full variable domain, with the rest looked up from reference TRBV7-9 and TRBJ2-7, is DTGVSQNPRHKITKRGQNVTFRCDPISEHNRLYWYRQTLGQGPEFLTYFQNEAQLEKSRLLSDRFSAERPKGSFSTLEIQRTEQGDSAMYLCASSLAPSGRAVDEQYFGPGTRLTVT.

The chain recombines TRBV6-1 with TRBJ2-7; the match to TRBD1 covers 10 bases. The ends lost 5 bases at V and 6 bases at J; junction bases unmatched: 10. Per the germline V gene, CDR1 is MNHNS and CDR2 is SASEGT. The CDR3 contains 15 residues. For the CDR3, the DNA is TGTGCCAGCAGTCCCCGGGGGACAGGGGAAGGCGAGCAGTACTTC. It yields the protein CASSPRGTGEGEQYF.

The chain employs TRBV28 and TRBJ2-5, with D perhaps matching TRBD1 (6 bases). Looked up from germline, CDR1 is MDHEN and CDR2 is SYDVKM. Trimming took 4 bases from V and 1 from J, leaving 13 bases between them. The CDR3 covers 15 residues. The CDR3 here is CASSSPLGAQETQYF. The CDR3 nucleotides read TGTGCCAGCAGTTCGCCCCTGGGGGCCCAAGAGACCCAGTACTTC.

The rearrangement joins TRBV10-3 to TRBJ2-3; unclear D gene. Germline V gene lookup returns CDR1 ENHRY and CDR2 SYGVKD. CDR3 size: 14 residues. The V end was cut by 8 bases, the J end by 0 bases, with 12 bases between. In nucleotides, the CDR3 is TGTGCCATCCGAATCCAGTCTAGCACAGATACGCAGTATTTT. Encoded protein: CAIRIQSSTDTQYF.

The table lists this clone with a count of one. The chain is built from TRBV4-3 and TRBJ2-5; 9 nucleotides match TRBD1. The J call is doubtful: the DNA matches TRBJ2-7 better. The CDR3 covers 15 residues. Germline values: CDR1 LGHNA, CDR2 YSLEER. The CDR3 nucleotides are TGCGCCAGCAGCCAAGATTTTGGGACAGGGAGCGAGCAGTACTTC. Its protein is CASSQDFGTGSEQYF.

CDR3 nucleotides: TGTGCCAGCAGTTACGAGGTGGAGAGCTCCTACAATGAGCAGTTCTTC. Translating it yields CASSYEVESSYNEQFF. This chain links TRBV6-5 with TRBJ2-1; D remains unclear. CDR1 is MNHEY and CDR2 is SVGAGI in the germline V gene. CDR3 size: 16 residues. Trimming stripped 2 bases from V and 0 bases from J, with 11 bases between.

The chain has TRBV7-8 and TRBJ2-2, with 12 bases fitting TRBD2. CDR1 is SGHVS and CDR2 is FQNEAQ in the germline V gene. The CDR3 totals 19 residues. J lost 3 bases, V lost 3 bases, and 11 bases had no gene match. The CDR3 region has the DNA TGTGCCAGCAGCTTCGCAGAACTAGCGGGGGGAGGGTACACCGGGGAGCTGTTTTTT. Translated: CASSFAELAGGGYTGELFF.

A single count supports this clone. J is TRBJ1-3 and V is TRBV15; the D is unclear. V lost 0 bases and J 4 bases, leaving 13 bases between the germline ends. The CDR3 extends over 16 amino acids. CDR1 is LNHNV and CDR2 is YYDKDF in the germline V gene (reference sequence). CDR3 loop: CATSRDRRELGNTIYF. The CDR3 region has the DNA TGTGCCACCAGCAGAGATCGGCGGGAATTGGGAAACACCATATATTTT.

This clone occurred a few times. The chain recombines TRBV19 with TRBJ1-2; weak D call: TRBD1 (6 bases). This CDR3 has 13 amino acids. V lost 5 bases, J lost 3 bases, and 10 bases lay in between. The V gene's germline CDR1 is LNHDA and CDR2 SQIVND (reference sequence). The CDR3 reads CASSPDRHYGYTF. CDR3 coding DNA: TGTGCCAGTAGTCCTGACAGGCACTATGGCTACACCTTC.

V is TRBV4-3 and J is TRBJ2-3, with 7 bases fitting TRBD2. The CDR3 is 16 residues long. Trimming removed 0 bases from V and 4 bases from J; junction bases left unmatched: 7. Germline assignment: CDR1 LGHNA and CDR2 YSLEER. The CDR3 reads CASSQDPGRGADTQYF. CDR3 bases: TGCGCCAGCAGCCAAGATCCTGGCCGGGGGGCAGATACGCAGTATTTT.

V usage is TRBV10-3 and J usage is TRBJ2-1, with 11 nucleotides matching TRBD2. Trimming at V came to 2 bases and at J to 12 bases, leaving 9 bases not matched to a gene. CDR1 and CDR2 from the germline V gene are ENHRY and SYGVKD. This CDR3 has 15 residues. DNA for the CDR3: TGTGCCATCAGTGAGACTAGCGGGAGAGAGGGCGGGCAGTTCTTC. It translates to CAISETSGREGGQFF.

The chain combines TRBV27 with TRBJ2-3; the match to TRBD2 covers 9 bases. CDR3 length: 17 amino acids. V was pared by 4 bases and J by 1 base, with 9 bases of the junction left unmatched. Germline V gives CDR1 MNHEY, CDR2 SMNVEV (reference sequence). This CDR3 reads CASSSSLLAGRTDTQYF. CDR3 DNA sequence: TGTGCCAGCAGTTCGTCCCTACTAGCGGGCCGCACAGATACGCAGTATTTT.

The CDR3 loop reads CASSYSISSYEQYF. Written as DNA, the CDR3 is TGTGCCAGCAGTTACTCGATCAGCTCCTACGAGCAGTACTTC. The chain carries TRBV6-5 and TRBJ2-7; D is undetermined. Trimming removed 0 bases from V and 0 bases from J, with 6 bases in between. Germline V lookup: CDR1 MNHEY, CDR2 SVGAGI. The CDR3 spans 14 residues.

The CDR3 DNA follows: TGCGCCAGCAGCTTGGCAGGGTATGGAAACACCATATATTTT. Translated, it gives CASSLAGYGNTIYF. This rearrangement joins TRBV5-1 to TRBJ1-3; possibly TRBD1 for D (5 bases). Trimming took 0 bases from V and 3 from J, leaving 7 bases between them. The CDR3 length is 14 residues. Germline CDR1 is SGHRS and CDR2 is YFSETQ.

This sequence joins TRBV27 and TRBJ2-5; 10 bases are a match to TRBD1. The germline V gene encodes CDR1 MNHEY and CDR2 SMNVEV (reference sequence). This CDR3 region has 15 residues. With V trimmed by 4 bases and J by 4 bases, 6 bases remained unmatched. CDR3 loop: CASSSRQGAGETQYF. CDR3 nucleotides: TGTGCCAGCAGTTCCAGACAGGGGGCGGGAGAGACCCAGTACTTC.

The chain employs TRBV7-2 and TRBJ2-5, with a possible D match to TRBD2 (6 bases). Trimming cost V 2 bases and J 1 base, with 20 bases left between them. CDR1 is SGHTA and CDR2 is FQGNSA in the germline V gene. The CDR3 totals 18 residues. In DNA, the CDR3 is TGTGCCAGCAGCTTAATGGTTCTGGCGGGGCGGATCCAAGAGACCCAGTACTTC. Protein: CASSLMVLAGRIQETQYF. Full variable domain (rest looked up from reference TRBV7-2 and TRBJ2-5): GAGVSQSPSNKVTEKGKDVELRCDPISGHTALYWYRQSLGQGLEFLIYFQGNSAPDKSGLPSDRFSAERTGGSVSTLTIQRTQQEDSAVYLCASSLMVLAGRIQETQYFGPGTRLLVL.

The chain combines TRBV19 with TRBJ2-7; weak D call: TRBD2 (6 bases). The CDR3 is 18 residues long. Germline V CDR1 and CDR2: LNHDA, SQIVND (reference sequence). V was cut by 5 bases and J by 10 bases, with 33 bases left in between. CDR3 in amino acids: CASSRRGDPNHIEFLQYF. DNA of the CDR3: TGTGCCAGTAGTCGCCGCGGGGACCCAAACCACATTGAATTCCTCCAGTACTTC.

This clone was observed a few times. The chain uses TRBV28 and TRBJ1-2; D perhaps matches TRBD1 (6 bases). CDR1 and CDR2 from the germline V gene are MDHEN and SYDVKM. V lost 1 base and J lost 8, with 14 bases in between. The CDR3 sequence is 14 residues long. DNA for the CDR3: TGTGCCAGCAGTTTATCTGGGGGCGCGCCCGGCTACACCTTC. It specifies CASSLSGGAPGYTF.

This clone came up a few times. The rearrangement joins TRBV5-8 to TRBJ2-2; weak D call: TRBD1 (5 bases). The CDR3 runs to 17 residues. V was shortened by 6 bases and J by 3 bases, with 21 bases between the two germline ends. In germline, CDR1 is SGHTS, CDR2 YDEGEE. CDR3 DNA: TGTGCCAGCAAGCTTCTAAAGGGGCAGAGATACACCGGGGAGCTGTTTTTT. It codes for CASKLLKGQRYTGELFF.

The V and J genes are TRBV11-2 and TRBJ2-6; D may be TRBD1 (6 bases). CDR1 and CDR2 from the germline V gene are SGHAT and FQNNGV. The CDR3 is 16 residues long. The germline V and J ends were trimmed by 3 bases and 3 bases, with 12 bases remaining between them. The CDR3 spells CASSLGRTVGANVLTF. DNA for the CDR3: TGTGCCAGCAGCTTGGGGCGGACAGTTGGGGCCAACGTCCTGACTTTC.

This chain links TRBV9 with TRBJ2-1; 8 bases agree with TRBD2. The CDR3 spans 17 residues. Trimming removed 5 bases from V and 2 bases from J; junction bases left unmatched: 12. Germline CDR1 is SGDLS and CDR2 is YYNGEE. Here the CDR3 reads CASRRGGGGGTYNEQFF. The DNA for the CDR3 is TGTGCCAGCAGGAGGGGTGGCGGCGGGGGGACCTACAATGAGCAGTTCTTC.

The gene calls are TRBV7-9 and TRBJ2-5; D might be TRBD1 (7 bases). V was clipped by 5 bases and J by 4 bases, with 20 bases between them. The CDR3 spans 16 residues. Germline loops: CDR1 SEHNR, CDR2 FQNEAQ (reference sequence). The CDR3 loop is CASSHTPTGRRETQYF. For the CDR3, the DNA is TGTGCCAGCAGCCATACTCCGACAGGGAGGAGAGAGACCCAGTACTTC. Using reference TRBV7-9 and TRBJ2-5 for the parts outside the CDR3, the full variable domain is DTGVSQNPRHKITKRGQNVTFRCDPISEHNRLYWYRQTLGQGPEFLTYFQNEAQLEKSRLLSDRFSAERPKGSFSTLEIQRTEQGDSAMYLCASSHTPTGRRETQYFGPGTRLLVL.

This chain connects TRBV7-5 to TRBJ2-7; the D call in the table, TRBD1, was not verified against the DNA. TRBV7-5 is designated a pseudogene. This CDR3 comprises 20 residues. CDR3 sequence reads: CARSLAGPSYTGGPGREQYF. In nucleotides, the CDR3 is TGTGCCAGAAGCTTAGCGGGCCCATCATATACAGGGGGCCCGGGACGGGAGCAGTACTTC.

The rearrangement uses TRBV28 and TRBJ1-1; possible D gene TRBD1, 6 bases. The CDR3 runs to 13 residues. V was clipped by 10 bases and J by 1 base, with 13 bases between them. Germline-derived CDR1 and CDR2 are MDHEN and SYDVKM. In nucleotides, the CDR3 is TGTGCCACCCATCCCAGGGGGAACACTGAAGCTTTCTTT. This encodes CATHPRGNTEAFF.

This clone was recorded once. This chain connects TRBV25-1 to TRBJ1-4; 7 bases are shared with TRBD1. The V gene's germline CDR1 is MGHDK and CDR2 SYGVNS. This CDR3 contains 14 residues. V gave up 6 bases and J gave up 4 bases; unmatched junction bases: 5. CDR3 in DNA: TGTGCCAGCAGCTCGGGACAGATTAATGAAAAACTGTTTTTT. Its protein product is CASSSGQINEKLFF.

The CDR3 sequence: CASSLGGAKNIQYF. In DNA form, the CDR3 reads TGTGCCAGCAGCTTAGGCGGGGCCAAAAACATTCAGTACTTC. The chain combines TRBV7-9 with TRBJ2-4; possible D gene TRBD2, 5 bases. Per germline, CDR1 SEHNR and CDR2 FQNEAQ (reference sequence). V was trimmed by 1 base and J by 1 base, leaving 5 bases between them. This CDR3 has 14 residues.

The table lists this clone with a few counts. This sample also contains other DNA sequences that code for the same CDR3. The rearrangement uses TRBV7-9 and TRBJ1-4; D unclear. CDR3 length equals 11 residues. Germline V gene sequence: CDR1 SEHNR, CDR2 FQNEAQ (reference sequence). The V and J ends lost 4 bases and 8 bases respectively, with 5 bases between them. The CDR3 DNA reads TGTGCCAGCAGCTCCGGGGAAAAACTGTTTTTT. The encoded protein is CASSSGEKLFF.

The chain joins TRBV2 to TRBJ1-5, with D perhaps TRBD1 (6 bases). Germline V gene sequence: CDR1 SNHLY, CDR2 FYNNEI. CDR3 length: 14 amino acids. V was trimmed by 4 bases and J by 1 base, leaving 8 bases between them. In DNA, the CDR3 is TGTGCCAGCAGTGCCGGACAGAGCAATCAGCCCCAGCATTTT. Translation: CASSAGQSNQPQHF.

This chain links TRBV27 with TRBJ2-7; D may be TRBD2 (6 bases). This CDR3 contains 14 residues. Germline CDR1 MNHEY, CDR2 SMNVEV (reference sequence). V was clipped by 6 bases and J by 2 bases, with 14 bases between them. Here the CDR3 DNA reads TGTGCCAGCAGCCGATACGGGACTCCCTACGAGCAGTACTTC. This translates into CASSRYGTPYEQYF.